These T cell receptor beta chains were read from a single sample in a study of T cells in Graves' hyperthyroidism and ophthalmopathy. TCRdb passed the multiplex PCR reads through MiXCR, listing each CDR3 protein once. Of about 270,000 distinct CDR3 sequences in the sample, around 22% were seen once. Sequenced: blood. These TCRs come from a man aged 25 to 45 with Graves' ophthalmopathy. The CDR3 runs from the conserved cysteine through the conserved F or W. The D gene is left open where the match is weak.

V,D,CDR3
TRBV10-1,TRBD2,CASGAGASGDTQYF
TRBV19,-,CASRGFGPYNSPLHF
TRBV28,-,CASNGDARLTDTQYF
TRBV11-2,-,CASSPGGPPWNEQFF
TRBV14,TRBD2,CASSQDATSGRSPYEQYF
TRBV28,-,CASRWTANYNEQFF
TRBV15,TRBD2,CATSRLPLAGYQETQYF
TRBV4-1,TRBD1,CASSQAGGQGKRRPGYTF
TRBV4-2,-,CASSHPTETQYF
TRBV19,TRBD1,CASSEGQGLLLEQYF
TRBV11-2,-,CASSETIYEQYF
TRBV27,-,CASSPVWYGTLNHGDTEAFF
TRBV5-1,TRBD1,CASSSGTANSYEQYF
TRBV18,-,CASSPYRNSDTQYF
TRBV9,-,CASSARSSGNTIYF
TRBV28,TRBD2,CASSLAGGPSGELFF
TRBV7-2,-,CASSPGYSNQPQHF
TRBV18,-,CASSLSVESRDTQYF
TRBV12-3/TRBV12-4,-,CASSFVSGYNEQFF
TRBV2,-,CASSVSNEQFF
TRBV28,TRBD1,CASMYRDSETQYF
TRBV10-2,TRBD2,CASSKGLDTGELFF
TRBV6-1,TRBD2,CASSSGTSSGEQFF
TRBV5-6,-,CASSLEVASNEQFF
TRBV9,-,CASSVGGAPNTGELFF
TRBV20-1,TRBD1,CSAHTSGTGGSNYGYTF
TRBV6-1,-,CASSALVVGPVQETQYF
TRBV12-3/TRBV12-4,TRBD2,CASSLAGGPRGELFF
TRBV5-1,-,CASSLVAAEMNTEAFF
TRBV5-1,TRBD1,CASSSRGQGYYEQYF
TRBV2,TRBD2,CASGRGTSGSTDTQYF
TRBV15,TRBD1,CATSRGQGVYEQYF
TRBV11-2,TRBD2,CASSLGVAGGGEQFF
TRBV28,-,CASSLGGIGGEGTEAFF
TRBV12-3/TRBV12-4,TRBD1,CASSGQGLNQPQHF
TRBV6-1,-,CASSEGGVRTEAFF
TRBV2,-,CASSSGTGSHEQYF
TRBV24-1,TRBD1,CATSVSDRGDEQFF
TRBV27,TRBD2,CASSSGVAGARETQYF
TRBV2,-,CASQGQTNEKLFF
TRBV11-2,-,CASSIGTLGPYNEQFF